A selection of T cell receptor beta chains follows, all from one sample in a study of human CD8 memory T cell subsets. From the 5' RACE reads, TCRdb lists one entry per CDR3 protein and no DNA. Its table records 5,000 to 8,000 distinct CDR3 sequences. Sequenced input: CD8+ effector memory T cells (TEM) sorted from PBMCs. These receptors all stem from a human donor in good health. Each CDR3 is given with its conserved first and last residue. The order of the fields is J gene, clone size, V gene, CDR3 protein. Size is omitted from some rows. Given values are once, few, many or a class for expanded clones.

j_call: TRBJ2-1; clone_size: NA; v_call: TRBV7-9; cdr3_aa: CASSLGTWEDNEQFF
j_call: TRBJ1-1; clone_size: NA; v_call: TRBV28; cdr3_aa: CASRLGENTEAFF
j_call: TRBJ2-7; clone_size: NA; v_call: TRBV9; cdr3_aa: CASSPRTSGRDTYEQYF
j_call: TRBJ2-3; clone_size: NA; v_call: TRBV7-2; cdr3_aa: CASSPQYRSTDTQYF
j_call: TRBJ2-1; clone_size: NA; v_call: TRBV3-1; cdr3_aa: CASSALGQYYNEQFF
j_call: TRBJ2-7; clone_size: NA; v_call: TRBV20-1; cdr3_aa: CSALTGSAYEQYF
j_call: TRBJ2-7; clone_size: NA; v_call: TRBV5-1; cdr3_aa: CASSYGQAYEQYF
j_call: TRBJ2-2; clone_size: NA; v_call: TRBV6-8; cdr3_aa: CASIPAGDRGTGELFF
j_call: TRBJ2-7; clone_size: NA; v_call: TRBV5-1; cdr3_aa: CASHPGQGIYEQYF
j_call: TRBJ1-1; clone_size: medium-sized; v_call: TRBV3-1; cdr3_aa: CASSHWGTDTEAFF
j_call: TRBJ2-4; clone_size: medium-sized; v_call: TRBV5-5; cdr3_aa: CASSLEGLGNIQYF
j_call: TRBJ2-4; clone_size: NA; v_call: TRBV27; cdr3_aa: CASSSAGRKNIQYF
j_call: TRBJ1-2; clone_size: NA; v_call: TRBV12-3/TRBV12-4; cdr3_aa: CASSSPGGYTF
j_call: TRBJ1-2; clone_size: medium-sized; v_call: TRBV20-1; cdr3_aa: CSARDHGSNYGYTF
j_call: TRBJ1-5; clone_size: NA; v_call: TRBV7-9; cdr3_aa: CASSLGATNQPQHF
j_call: TRBJ2-3; clone_size: NA; v_call: TRBV7-8; cdr3_aa: CASSLDGGTDTQYF
j_call: TRBJ1-2; clone_size: NA; v_call: TRBV4-1; cdr3_aa: CASSQEGSLYGYTF
j_call: TRBJ1-1; clone_size: medium-sized; v_call: TRBV7-9; cdr3_aa: CASSPMTANTEAFF
j_call: TRBJ1-2; clone_size: NA; v_call: TRBV7-8; cdr3_aa: CASSLAFGPGDGYTF
j_call: TRBJ2-7; clone_size: medium-sized; v_call: TRBV28; cdr3_aa: CASSFPTNSIIYEQYF
j_call: TRBJ2-3; clone_size: NA; v_call: TRBV12-3/TRBV12-4; cdr3_aa: CASSLEPGATDTQYF
j_call: TRBJ1-1; clone_size: medium-sized; v_call: TRBV20-1; cdr3_aa: CSAREADVNTEAFF
j_call: TRBJ2-7; clone_size: NA; v_call: TRBV7-2; cdr3_aa: CASSGASYEQYF
j_call: TRBJ1-6; clone_size: medium-sized; v_call: TRBV5-1; cdr3_aa: CASSFGQGAIIHF
j_call: TRBJ1-2; clone_size: NA; v_call: TRBV20-1; cdr3_aa: CSASAGDRVTDGYTF
j_call: TRBJ2-1; clone_size: NA; v_call: TRBV6-2/TRBV6-3; cdr3_aa: CASSYSLETNEQFF
j_call: TRBJ2-2; clone_size: NA; v_call: TRBV4-2; cdr3_aa: CASSLRSGGAAGELFF
j_call: TRBJ2-1; clone_size: NA; v_call: TRBV4-2; cdr3_aa: CASSQDGLAGGPGNEQFF
j_call: TRBJ1-1; clone_size: NA; v_call: TRBV12-3/TRBV12-4; cdr3_aa: CASSLTGWNTEAFF
j_call: TRBJ2-2; clone_size: NA; v_call: TRBV28; cdr3_aa: CAGREGDTGELFF
j_call: TRBJ2-3; clone_size: medium-sized; v_call: TRBV6-5; cdr3_aa: CASSYSLSLDTGSADTQYF
j_call: TRBJ2-7; clone_size: NA; v_call: TRBV5-1; cdr3_aa: CASSNGQVTTYEQYF
j_call: TRBJ1-1; clone_size: NA; v_call: TRBV7-8; cdr3_aa: CASRSTGGGTEAFF
j_call: TRBJ2-3; clone_size: NA; v_call: TRBV12-3/TRBV12-4; cdr3_aa: CASSLDRASGRAQTDTQYF
j_call: TRBJ2-7; clone_size: NA; v_call: TRBV5-1; cdr3_aa: CASSPGGLYEQYF
j_call: TRBJ1-2; clone_size: NA; v_call: TRBV19; cdr3_aa: CATPIGAQGDGYTF
j_call: TRBJ2-7; clone_size: NA; v_call: TRBV7-2; cdr3_aa: CASRGTGDYEQYF
j_call: TRBJ2-6; clone_size: NA; v_call: TRBV28; cdr3_aa: CASSLLGTGSGANVLTF
j_call: TRBJ1-1; clone_size: NA; v_call: TRBV4-3; cdr3_aa: CASSQDALRGAEAFF
j_call: TRBJ2-7; clone_size: NA; v_call: TRBV14; cdr3_aa: CASSHGQGDPYEQYF
j_call: TRBJ1-2; clone_size: NA; v_call: TRBV6-5; cdr3_aa: CASSYKRVYGYTF
j_call: TRBJ2-2; clone_size: NA; v_call: TRBV12-3/TRBV12-4; cdr3_aa: CASIGLAGTGELFF
j_call: TRBJ2-7; clone_size: NA; v_call: TRBV28; cdr3_aa: CASRRSLEQYF
j_call: TRBJ2-5; clone_size: NA; v_call: TRBV28; cdr3_aa: CASSLADQETQYF
j_call: TRBJ2-5; clone_size: NA; v_call: TRBV4-3; cdr3_aa: CASSPFGAGEQETQYF
j_call: TRBJ2-5; clone_size: NA; v_call: TRBV20-1; cdr3_aa: CSAPNPTRGILETQYF
j_call: TRBJ1-1; clone_size: NA; v_call: TRBV4-3; cdr3_aa: CASSLQGGRTEAFF
j_call: TRBJ1-1; clone_size: NA; v_call: TRBV7-7; cdr3_aa: CASSFSLNTEAFF
j_call: TRBJ2-7; clone_size: NA; v_call: TRBV6-2/TRBV6-3; cdr3_aa: CASSISGGEQYF
j_call: TRBJ1-1; clone_size: NA; v_call: TRBV5-5; cdr3_aa: CASSLHPNTEAFF